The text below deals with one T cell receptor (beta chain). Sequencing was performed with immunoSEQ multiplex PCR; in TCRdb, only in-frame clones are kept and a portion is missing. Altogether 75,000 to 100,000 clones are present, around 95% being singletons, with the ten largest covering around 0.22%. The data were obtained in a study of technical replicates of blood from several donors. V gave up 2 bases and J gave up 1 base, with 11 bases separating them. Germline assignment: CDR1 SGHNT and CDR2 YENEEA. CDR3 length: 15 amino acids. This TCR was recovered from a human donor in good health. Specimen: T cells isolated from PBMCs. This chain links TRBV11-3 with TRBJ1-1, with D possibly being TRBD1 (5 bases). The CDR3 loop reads CASSLIDRGNTEAFF. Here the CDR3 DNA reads TGTGCCAGCAGCTTAATCGACAGAGGGAACACTGAAGCTTTCTTT.